The clone carrying this TCR beta chain was picked up a small number of times. These data are taken from a study of cytomegalovirus exposure and HLA in healthy donors. The PCR made use of 60 Vbeta and 13 Jbeta primers. This table comes from immunoSEQ multiplex PCR, and its TCRdb copy is limited to in-frame clones, with some not included. This sample has some 140,000 clones, with 77% found just once. The CDR3 totals 13 residues. Germline V gives CDR1 MNHNY, CDR2 SVGAGI (reference sequence). The V segment lost 6 bases and the J segment 3 bases; nucleotides outside the gene matches: 3. The sample comprised PBMCs. J is TRBJ1-2 and V is TRBV6-6; 8 bases align to TRBD1. The receptor comes from a woman between 35 and 50 years old in good health and CMV-seronegative. As DNA, the CDR3 is TGTGCCAGCAGACAACAGGGGGACTATGGCTACACCTTC. It encodes CASRQQGDYGYTF.